This TCR beta chain was identified in a study of T-cell memory formation after mild COVID-19. The ends lost 6 bases at V and 3 bases at J; junction bases unmatched: 10. Germline-derived CDR1 and CDR2 are ENHRY and SYGVKD. The CDR3 is 15 residues long. TCRdb used MiXCR to reprocess the 5' RACE reads, holding one entry per CDR3 protein. Found here are just under 350,000 distinct CDR3 sequences, 10% to 15% of them singletons; the top ten hold about a fifth. This clonotype was observed a few times. The chain employs TRBV10-3 and TRBJ2-7, with 8 bases that match TRBD2. This clonotype was obtained from a man aged 18 to 29 who had mild COVID-19 (a few samples of this study predate the infection). Cell type and time point are not known. Material for sequencing was PBMCs or a T cell subset sorted from them (not recorded which). The CDR3 loop reads CAISETGGAGYEQYV. The DNA for the CDR3 is TGTGCCATCAGCGAAACGGGAGGGGCGGGCTACGAGCAGTACGTC.